The present entry profiles one TCR beta chain with its context. These data are taken from a study of blood T cell repertoires in COVID-19. For the study at large: The United States, Italy and Spain supplied acute and convalescent COVID-19 samples. Nucleic acid was either cDNA or gDNA, and it came from T cells, B-cell-depleted T cells, or PBMCs.

Assay: immunoSEQ multiplex PCR; the TCRdb copy retains only in-frame clones and omits some. The table records 310,000 or so clones, about nine tenths of them present only once. V was pared by 2 bases and J by 5 bases, with 18 bases between. Germline-derived CDR1 and CDR2 are SGHAT and FQNNGV. The CDR3 totals 16 residues. The source is a man aged 25 to 40 with COVID-19, enrolled during active disease. Sequencing was done on a sample of peripheral blood. V gene TRBV11-2 combines with J gene TRBJ1-2; weak D call: TRBD1 (6 bases). The CDR3 DNA follows: TGTGCCAGCAGCTTAATCCCCCTAAACAGGGAATATGGCTACACCTTC. The encoded protein is CASSLIPLNREYGYTF.